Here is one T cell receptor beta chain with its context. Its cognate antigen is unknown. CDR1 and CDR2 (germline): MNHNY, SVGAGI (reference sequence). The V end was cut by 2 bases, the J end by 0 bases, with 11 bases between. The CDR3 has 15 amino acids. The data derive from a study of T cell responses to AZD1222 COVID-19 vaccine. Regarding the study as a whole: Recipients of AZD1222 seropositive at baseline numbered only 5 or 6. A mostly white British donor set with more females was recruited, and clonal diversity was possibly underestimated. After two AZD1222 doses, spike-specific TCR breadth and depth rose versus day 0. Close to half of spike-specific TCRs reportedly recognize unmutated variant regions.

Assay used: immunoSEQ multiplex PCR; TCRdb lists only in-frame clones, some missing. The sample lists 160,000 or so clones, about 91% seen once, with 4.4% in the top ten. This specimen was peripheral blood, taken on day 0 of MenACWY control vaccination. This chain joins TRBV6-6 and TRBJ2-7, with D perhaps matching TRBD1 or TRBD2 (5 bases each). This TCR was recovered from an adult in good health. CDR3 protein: CASSYEGPNSYEQYF. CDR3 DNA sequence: TGTGCCAGCAGTTACGAGGGACCGAACTCCTACGAGCAGTACTTC.